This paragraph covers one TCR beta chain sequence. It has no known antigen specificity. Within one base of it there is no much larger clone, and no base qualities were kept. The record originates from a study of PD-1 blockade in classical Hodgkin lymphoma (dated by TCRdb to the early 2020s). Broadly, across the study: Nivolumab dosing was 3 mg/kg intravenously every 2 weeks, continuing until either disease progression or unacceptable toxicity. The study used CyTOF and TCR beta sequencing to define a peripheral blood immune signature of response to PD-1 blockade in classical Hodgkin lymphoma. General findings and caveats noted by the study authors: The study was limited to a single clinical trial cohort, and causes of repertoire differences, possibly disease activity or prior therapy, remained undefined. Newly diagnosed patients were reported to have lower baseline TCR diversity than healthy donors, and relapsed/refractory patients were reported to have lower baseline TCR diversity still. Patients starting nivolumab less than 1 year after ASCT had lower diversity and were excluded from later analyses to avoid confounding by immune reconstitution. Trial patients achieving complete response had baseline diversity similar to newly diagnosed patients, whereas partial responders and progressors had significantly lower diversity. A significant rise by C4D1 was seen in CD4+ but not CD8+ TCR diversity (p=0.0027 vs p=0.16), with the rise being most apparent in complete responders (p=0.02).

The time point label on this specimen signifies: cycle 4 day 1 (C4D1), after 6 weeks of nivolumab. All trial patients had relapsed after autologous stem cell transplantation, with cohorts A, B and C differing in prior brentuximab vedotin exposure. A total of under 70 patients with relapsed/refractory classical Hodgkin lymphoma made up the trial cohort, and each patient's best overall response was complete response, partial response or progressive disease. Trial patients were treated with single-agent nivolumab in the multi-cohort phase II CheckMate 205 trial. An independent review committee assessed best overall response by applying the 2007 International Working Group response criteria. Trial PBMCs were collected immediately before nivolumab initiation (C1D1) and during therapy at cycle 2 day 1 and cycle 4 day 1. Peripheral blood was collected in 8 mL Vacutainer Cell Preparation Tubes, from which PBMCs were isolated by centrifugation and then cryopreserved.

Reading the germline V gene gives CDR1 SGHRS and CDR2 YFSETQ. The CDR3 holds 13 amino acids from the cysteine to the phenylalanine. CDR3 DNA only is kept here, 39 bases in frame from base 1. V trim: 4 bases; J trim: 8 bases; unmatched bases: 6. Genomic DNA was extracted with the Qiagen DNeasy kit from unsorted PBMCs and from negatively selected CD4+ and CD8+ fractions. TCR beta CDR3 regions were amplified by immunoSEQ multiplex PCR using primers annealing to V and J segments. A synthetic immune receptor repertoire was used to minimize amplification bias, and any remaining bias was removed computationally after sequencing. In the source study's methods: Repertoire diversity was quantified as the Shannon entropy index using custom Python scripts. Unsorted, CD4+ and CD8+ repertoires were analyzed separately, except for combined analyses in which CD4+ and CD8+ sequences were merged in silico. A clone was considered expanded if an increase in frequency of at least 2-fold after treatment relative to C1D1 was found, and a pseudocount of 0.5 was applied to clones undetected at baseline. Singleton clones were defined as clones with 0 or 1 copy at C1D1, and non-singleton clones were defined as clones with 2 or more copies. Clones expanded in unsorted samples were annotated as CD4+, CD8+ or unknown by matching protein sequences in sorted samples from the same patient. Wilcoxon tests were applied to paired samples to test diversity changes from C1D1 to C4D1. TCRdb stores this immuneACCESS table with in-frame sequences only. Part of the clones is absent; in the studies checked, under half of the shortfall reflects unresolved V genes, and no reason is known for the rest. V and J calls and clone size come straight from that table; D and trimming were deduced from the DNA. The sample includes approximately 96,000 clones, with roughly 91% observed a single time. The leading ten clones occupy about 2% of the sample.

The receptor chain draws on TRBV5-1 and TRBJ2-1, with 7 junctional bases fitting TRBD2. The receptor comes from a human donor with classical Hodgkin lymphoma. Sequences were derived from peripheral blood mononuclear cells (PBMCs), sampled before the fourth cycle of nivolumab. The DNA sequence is TGCGCCAGCAGCGGGGAGGGTTTGGATGAGCAGTTCTTC. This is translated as CASSGEGLDEQFF.